This TCR beta chain was retrieved from a study of T-cell reconstitution after alpha-beta-depleted transplantation in children. The study's findings and limits: Newly made T cells mostly supplied T-cell counts and diversity one year after transplant. Surviving recipient cells, namely T cells and thymic progenitors, were the source of high day-60 TCRbeta diversity in some patients. About two months after transplant, alpha-beta T cells reportedly came from several hundred expanded graft clones.

TCRbeta library preparation incorporated unique molecular identifiers. TCRdb independently ran MiXCR on the PCR reads; one entry per CDR3 protein. The sample carries 550,000 to 800,000 distinct CDR3 sequences, 13% recorded once. This CDR3 is 15 amino acids long. CDR1 and CDR2 from the germline V gene are SGDLS and YYNGEE. Trimming left V 4 bases short and J 6 bases short, with 18 bases between. This clonotype was found many times. Its antigen is as yet unknown. This material consisted of PBMCs, taken before TCRalphabeta/CD19-depleted stem cell transplant. This receptor was obtained from a girl aged 2-10 years with congenital amegakaryocytic thrombocytopenia, due to receive a stem cell transplant. The V gene is TRBV9, the J gene TRBJ2-3; a weak D match, TRBD2 (6 bases). The DNA of the CDR3 is TGTGCCAGCAGCTTGGGAGGACCAACGCAGGATACGCAGTATTTT. Amino acid sequence: CASSLGGPTQDTQYF.